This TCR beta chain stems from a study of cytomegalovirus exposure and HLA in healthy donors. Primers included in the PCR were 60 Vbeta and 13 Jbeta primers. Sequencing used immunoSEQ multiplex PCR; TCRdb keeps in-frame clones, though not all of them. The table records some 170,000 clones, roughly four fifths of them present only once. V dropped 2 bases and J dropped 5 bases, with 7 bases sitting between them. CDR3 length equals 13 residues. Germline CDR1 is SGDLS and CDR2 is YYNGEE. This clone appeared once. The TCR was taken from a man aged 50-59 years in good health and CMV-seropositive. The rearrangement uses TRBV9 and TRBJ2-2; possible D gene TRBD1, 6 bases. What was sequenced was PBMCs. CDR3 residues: CASSVGQTGELFF. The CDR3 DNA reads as TGTGCCAGCAGCGTGGGACAAACCGGGGAGCTGTTTTTT.